One sample yielded the 9 T cell receptor beta chains listed below, sequenced in a study of blood T cell repertoires in COVID-19 (dated by TCRdb to the early 2020s). The library relied on the immunoSEQ multiplex PCR assay. The immuneACCESS repertoire file appears here via TCRdb, limited to in-frame rearrangements. These files lack a portion of the clones; in checked studies, under half of the deficit traces to unresolved V genes, and the cause of the others is not known. The sample table records approximately 180,000 clones; 85% of these occur just once. The ten most abundant clones make up about 20% of the sample. The sample was peripheral blood. These TCRs come from a person between 65 and 80 years old with COVID-19, enrolled during active disease.

A single count supports this clone. V and J are TRBV6-2 or TRBV6-3 and TRBJ2-3, with D uncertain. The CDR3 has 14 residues. Germline CDR1 is MNHEY and CDR2 is SVGEGT. With 0 bases removed from V and 6 bases from J, the gap between germline ends came to 10 bases. CDR3 DNA sequence: TGTGCCAGCAGTTACTCCCCAGGCTGGGATACGCAGTATTTT. Protein: CASSYSPGWDTQYF.

The genes are TRBV6-2 or TRBV6-3 and TRBJ1-2; no clear D. Trimming took off 2 bases at V and 6 bases at J, with 7 bases between the two ends. The CDR3 spans 12 residues. The germline V gene encodes CDR1 MNHEY and CDR2 SVGEGT. The CDR3 DNA reads as TGTGCCAGCAGTTACGAGGCACATGGCTACACCTTC. Encoded protein: CASSYEAHGYTF.

The chain joins TRBV12-3 or TRBV12-4 to TRBJ2-1, with D possibly being TRBD2 (6 bases). V lost 3 bases to trimming and J lost 8 bases, with 11 bases between them. This CDR3 has 13 amino acids. The CDR3 region is CASSFGGTDEQFF. CDR3 DNA sequence: TGTGCCAGCAGTTTTGGCGGGACGGATGAGCAGTTCTTC.

The rearrangement links TRBV5-8 to TRBJ2-5; D is tentatively TRBD1 or TRBD2 (7 bases each). The V end lost 9 bases, the J end lost 1 base, and 19 bases lay between the germline ends. The CDR3 is made up of 15 amino acids. Germline V gene data show CDR1 as SGHTS and CDR2 as YDEGEE. CDR3 in amino acids: CATRGGQETQETQYF. CDR3 in DNA: TGTGCCACCAGGGGGGGGCAGGAGACCCAAGAGACCCAGTACTTC.

V and J are TRBV19 and TRBJ2-5; D is possibly TRBD2 (6 bases). Germline V CDR1 and CDR2: LNHDA, SQIVND (reference sequence). The CDR3 is 13 amino acids. V was clipped by 5 bases and J by 5 bases, with 12 bases between them. CDR3 bases: TGTGCCAGTAGTCGACTAGGAGGGGAGACCCAGTACTTC. It translates to CASSRLGGETQYF.

The chain has TRBV11-2 and TRBJ1-6; 8 bases align to TRBD1. The CDR3 sequence is 19 residues long. Germline CDR1 is SGHAT and CDR2 is FQNNGV. J lost 9 bases, V lost 0 bases, and 16 bases had no gene match. CDR3 amino acids: CASSLEVGTGSLSRSPLHF. The CDR3 DNA reads TGTGCCAGCAGCTTAGAGGTTGGGACAGGTTCCCTATCACGTTCACCCCTCCACTTT.

The chain has TRBV19 and TRBJ2-7; TRBD1 agrees at 7 bases. CDR1 and CDR2 from the germline V gene are LNHDA and SQIVND (reference sequence). The CDR3 loop spans 15 amino acids. The trim removed 5 bases at V and 7 bases at J, leaving 14 bases unmatched. In DNA, the CDR3 is TGTGCCAGTAGTCCGGACAGGAGCGCTTACGATGAGCAGTACTTC. Translation: CASSPDRSAYDEQYF.

The J gene is TRBJ1-2, the V gene TRBV6-2 or TRBV6-3; D is perhaps TRBD1 (6 bases). The V and J ends lost 5 bases and 8 bases respectively, with 12 bases between them. The germline V gene encodes CDR1 MNHEY and CDR2 SVGEGT. This CDR3 contains 12 residues. The CDR3 region is CASSHRAKGYTF. Here the CDR3 DNA reads TGTGCCAGCAGTCACAGGGCTAAAGGCTACACCTTC.

V gene TRBV7-2 combines with J gene TRBJ2-3; 8 bases match TRBD1. Germline lookup yields CDR1 SGHTA and CDR2 FQGNSA. With V trimmed by 6 bases and J by 3 bases, 8 bases remained unmatched. This CDR3 is 15 amino acids long. CDR3 DNA sequence: TGTGCCAGCAGTGTGAAGGGACAGGAGACAGATACGCAGTATTTT. Translated: CASSVKGQETDTQYF.